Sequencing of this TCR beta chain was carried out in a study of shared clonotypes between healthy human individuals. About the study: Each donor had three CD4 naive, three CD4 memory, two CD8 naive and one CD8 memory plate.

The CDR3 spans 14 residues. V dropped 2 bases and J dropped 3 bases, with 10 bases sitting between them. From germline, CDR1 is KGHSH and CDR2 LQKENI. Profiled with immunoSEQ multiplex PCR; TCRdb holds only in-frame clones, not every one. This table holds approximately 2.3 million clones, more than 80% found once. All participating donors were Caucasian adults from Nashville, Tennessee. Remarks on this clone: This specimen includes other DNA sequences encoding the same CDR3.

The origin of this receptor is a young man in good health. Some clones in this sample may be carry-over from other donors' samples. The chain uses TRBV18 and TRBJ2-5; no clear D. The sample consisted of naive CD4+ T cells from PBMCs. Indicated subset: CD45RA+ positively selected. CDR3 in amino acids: CASSPAGGKETQYF. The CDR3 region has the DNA TGTGCCAGCTCACCAGCCGGCGGCAAAGAGACCCAGTACTTC.